This T cell receptor beta chain was retrieved from a study of T-cell memory formation after mild COVID-19. Study findings and constraints: Prior to infection, memory already included some responding clones, suggesting cross-reactive memory joined. A second wave of clones peaked on day 37, and their SARS-CoV-2 specificity went unconfirmed.

V trimming: 8 bases; J trimming: 8 bases; junction bases outside the gene matches: 13. Germline V lookup: CDR1 SEHNR, CDR2 FQNEAQ (reference sequence). The CDR3 has 15 residues. This clonotype was detected only a few times. Antigen unknown. cDNA libraries for TCR alpha and TCR beta, carrying sample barcodes and UMIs, came from 5'RACE with constant-segment primers. TCRdb reprocessed the 5' RACE reads with MiXCR, giving one entry per CDR3 protein. This sample yields approximately 490,000 distinct CDR3 sequences, of which 20% are seen a single time; about an eighth belongs to the top ten. The TCR sequence derives from an adult woman who had mild COVID-19 (a few samples of this study predate the infection). Cell type and time point are not known. Sequences were obtained from PBMCs or a T cell subset sorted from them (not recorded which). The V and J genes are TRBV7-9 and TRBJ1-3; TRBD1 aligns across 9 bases. The DNA for the CDR3 is TGTGCCAGCGCAGGGACAGGGAAAGGAGTGGACACCATATATTTT. Protein product: CASAGTGKGVDTIYF.